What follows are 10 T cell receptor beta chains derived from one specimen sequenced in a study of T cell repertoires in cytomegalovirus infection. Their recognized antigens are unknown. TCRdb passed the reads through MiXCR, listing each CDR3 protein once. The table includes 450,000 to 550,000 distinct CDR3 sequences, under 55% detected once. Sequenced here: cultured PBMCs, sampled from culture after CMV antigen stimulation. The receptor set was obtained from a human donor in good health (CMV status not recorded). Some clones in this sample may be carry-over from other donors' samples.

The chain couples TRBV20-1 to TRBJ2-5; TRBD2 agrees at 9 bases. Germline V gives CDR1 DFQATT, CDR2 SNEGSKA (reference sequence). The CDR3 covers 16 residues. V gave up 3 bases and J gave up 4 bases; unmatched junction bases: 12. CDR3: CSASPLGGGGGETQYF. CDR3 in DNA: TGCAGTGCTAGTCCCTTGGGCGGGGGGGGGGGAGAGACCCAGTACTTC.

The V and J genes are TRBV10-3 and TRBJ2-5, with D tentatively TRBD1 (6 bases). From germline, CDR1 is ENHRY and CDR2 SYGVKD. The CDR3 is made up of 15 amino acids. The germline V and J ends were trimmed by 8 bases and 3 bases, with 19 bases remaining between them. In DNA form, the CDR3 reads TGTGCCATCCAAGAGCAGCAGAGGGGGAAAGAGACCCAGTACTTC. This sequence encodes CAIQEQQRGKETQYF.

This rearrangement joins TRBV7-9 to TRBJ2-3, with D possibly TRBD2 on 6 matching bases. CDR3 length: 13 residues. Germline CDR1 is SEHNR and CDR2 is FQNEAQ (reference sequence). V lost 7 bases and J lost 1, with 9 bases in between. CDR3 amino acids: CASTERGTDTQYF. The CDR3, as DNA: TGTGCCAGCACCGAGCGGGGCACAGATACGCAGTATTTT.

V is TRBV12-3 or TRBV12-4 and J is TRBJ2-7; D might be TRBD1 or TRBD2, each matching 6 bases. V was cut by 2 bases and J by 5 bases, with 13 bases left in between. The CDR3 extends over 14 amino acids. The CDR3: CASSLRGVLDEQYF. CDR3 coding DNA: TGTGCCAGCAGTTTAAGGGGGGTACTCGACGAGCAGTACTTC.

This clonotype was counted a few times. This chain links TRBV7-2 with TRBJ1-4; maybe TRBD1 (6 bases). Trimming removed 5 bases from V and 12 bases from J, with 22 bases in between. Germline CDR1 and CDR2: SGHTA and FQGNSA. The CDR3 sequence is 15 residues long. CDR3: CASSRQGFGDYELFF. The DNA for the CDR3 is TGTGCCAGCAGCCGTCAGGGGTTCGGGGATTATGAACTGTTTTTT. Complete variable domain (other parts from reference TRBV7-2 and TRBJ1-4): GAGVSQSPSNKVTEKGKDVELRCDPISGHTALYWYRQSLGQGLEFLIYFQGNSAPDKSGLPSDRFSAERTGGSVSTLTIQRTQQEDSAVYLCASSRQGFGDYELFFGSGTQLSVL.

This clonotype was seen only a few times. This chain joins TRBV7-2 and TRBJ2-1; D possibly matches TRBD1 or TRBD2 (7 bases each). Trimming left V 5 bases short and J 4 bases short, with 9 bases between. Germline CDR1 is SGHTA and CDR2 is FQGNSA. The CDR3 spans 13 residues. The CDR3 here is CASSQGGYNEQFF. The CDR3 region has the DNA TGTGCCAGCAGCCAGGGGGGGTACAATGAGCAGTTCTTC.

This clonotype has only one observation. The DNA for the CDR3 is TGTGCCTGGAGTGTACAAGGGAGCGGAGCCTACAATGAGCAGTTCTTC. Its protein product is CAWSVQGSGAYNEQFF. The chain employs TRBV30 and TRBJ2-1, with D perhaps TRBD2 (5 bases). Germline assignment: CDR1 GTSNPN and CDR2 SVGIG (reference sequence). V shed 0 bases and J shed 2 bases, with 14 bases lying between them. The CDR3 totals 16 residues.

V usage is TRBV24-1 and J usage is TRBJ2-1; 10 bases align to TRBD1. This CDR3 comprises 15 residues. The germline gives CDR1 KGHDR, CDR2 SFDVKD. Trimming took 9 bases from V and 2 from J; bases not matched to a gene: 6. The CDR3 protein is CATGKTGGTYNEQFF. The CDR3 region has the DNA TGTGCCACCGGGAAGACAGGGGGCACCTACAATGAGCAGTTCTTC.

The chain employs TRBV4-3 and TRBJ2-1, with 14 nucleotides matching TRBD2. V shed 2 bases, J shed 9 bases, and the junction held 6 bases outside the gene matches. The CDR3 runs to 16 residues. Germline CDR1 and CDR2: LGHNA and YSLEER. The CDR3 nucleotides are TGCGCCAGCAGCCAAATGGGACTAGCGGGAGCGGGTGAGCAGTTCTTC. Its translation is CASSQMGLAGAGEQFF.

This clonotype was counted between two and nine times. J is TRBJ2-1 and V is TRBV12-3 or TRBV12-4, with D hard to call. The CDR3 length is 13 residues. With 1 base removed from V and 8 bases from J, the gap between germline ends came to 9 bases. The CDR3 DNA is TGTGCCAGCAGTTTAGAAGGCCTTCATGAGCAGTTCTTC. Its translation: CASSLEGLHEQFF.